The rows below give T cell receptor beta chains drawn from one sample of a study of CD8+CD57+ T cells in acquired aplastic anemia. TCRdb ran MiXCR on the reads and lists one entry per CDR3 protein. The sample has under 200,000 distinct CDR3 sequences, under 55% seen once; the top ten hold 9.7%. Sequencing was carried out using sorted CD4+, CD8+, or CD8+CD57+ T cells (not recorded which) from PBMCs. Receptor source: a human donor with aplastic anemia. The CDR3 runs from the conserved cysteine through the conserved F or W. A D gene is named only where the DNA matches it firmly. For some rows the clone size is stated as once, few or many, or as a class when expanded; others skip it.

j_call: TRBJ2-3
d_call: .
clone_size: many
v_call: TRBV14
cdr3_aa: CASSQEERRAQYF
cdr3_nt: TGTGCCAGCAGCCAAGAGGAGAGAAGGGCGCAGTATTTT

j_call: TRBJ2-7
d_call: .
clone_size: .
v_call: TRBV19
cdr3_aa: CASSIGGGSYEQYF
cdr3_nt: TGTGCCAGTAGTATAGGCGGTGGGTCCTACGAGCAGTACTTC

j_call: TRBJ2-5
d_call: .
clone_size: .
v_call: TRBV14
cdr3_aa: CASSSNIQETQYF
cdr3_nt: TGTGCCAGCAGCTCTAATATCCAAGAGACCCAGTACTTC

j_call: TRBJ1-1
d_call: .
clone_size: many
v_call: TRBV5-6
cdr3_aa: CASSYRGGTEAFF
cdr3_nt: TGTGCCAGCAGCTATCGGGGGGGCACTGAAGCTTTCTTT

j_call: TRBJ2-7
d_call: TRBD1
clone_size: .
v_call: TRBV24-1
cdr3_aa: CATSDSVTGDNEQYF
cdr3_nt: TGTGCCACCAGTGATTCCGTGACAGGGGACAACGAGCAGTACTTC

j_call: TRBJ1-6
d_call: TRBD1
clone_size: .
v_call: TRBV7-8
cdr3_aa: CASSLGQGVPLHF
cdr3_nt: TGTGCCAGCAGCTTAGGACAGGGGGTACCCCTCCACTTT

j_call: TRBJ1-5
d_call: .
clone_size: many
v_call: TRBV2
cdr3_aa: CASSLTHSNQPQHF
cdr3_nt: TGTGCCAGCAGTCTCACTCATAGCAATCAGCCCCAGCATTTT

j_call: TRBJ2-7
d_call: TRBD2
clone_size: few
v_call: TRBV12-3/TRBV12-4
cdr3_aa: CASRQLAVDAYEQYF
cdr3_nt: TGTGCCAGCAGGCAACTAGCGGTGGACGCCTACGAGCAGTACTTC

j_call: TRBJ2-5
d_call: .
clone_size: many
v_call: TRBV15
cdr3_aa: CATSRPDGPRTQYF
cdr3_nt: TGTGCCACCAGCAGACCTGACGGACCAAGGACCCAGTACTTC

j_call: TRBJ2-5
d_call: .
clone_size: many
v_call: TRBV13
cdr3_aa: CASSLGGEKGGETQYF
cdr3_nt: TGTGCCAGCAGCTTAGGCGGCGAGAAGGGCGGAGAGACCCAGTACTTC

j_call: TRBJ2-5
d_call: .
clone_size: .
v_call: TRBV7-8
cdr3_aa: CASSGSETPGKTQYF
cdr3_nt: TGTGCCAGCAGCGGTAGCGAGACCCCAGGGAAGACCCAGTACTTC

j_call: TRBJ1-3
d_call: TRBD1
clone_size: few
v_call: TRBV25-1
cdr3_aa: CASSESGQAGNTIYF
cdr3_nt: TGTGCCAGCAGTGAATCGGGACAGGCTGGAAACACCATATATTTT

j_call: TRBJ2-2
d_call: .
clone_size: few
v_call: TRBV10-3
cdr3_aa: CAISERGGLRSGELFF
cdr3_nt: TGTGCCATCAGTGAGAGGGGCGGGCTCCGTTCCGGGGAGCTGTTTTTT

j_call: TRBJ2-1
d_call: TRBD2
clone_size: many
v_call: TRBV20-1
cdr3_aa: CSAREGLAGSYNEQFF
cdr3_nt: TGCAGTGCTCGTGAAGGACTAGCGGGATCTTACAATGAGCAGTTCTTC

j_call: TRBJ1-2
d_call: .
clone_size: .
v_call: TRBV4-3
cdr3_aa: CASSQGSGYTF
cdr3_nt: TGCGCCAGCAGCCAGGGATCTGGCTACACCTTC

j_call: TRBJ2-5
d_call: TRBD1
clone_size: .
v_call: TRBV15
cdr3_aa: CATSRDGGGQGEQETQYF
cdr3_nt: TGTGCCACCAGCAGAGATGGAGGGGGACAGGGGGAGCAAGAGACCCAGTACTTC

j_call: TRBJ2-3
d_call: TRBD1
clone_size: many
v_call: TRBV5-1
cdr3_aa: CASNPGQGTDTQYF
cdr3_nt: TGCGCCAGCAATCCGGGACAGGGAACAGATACGCAGTATTTT

j_call: TRBJ2-2
d_call: TRBD2
clone_size: many
v_call: TRBV5-5
cdr3_aa: CASSLGTSVNTGELFF
cdr3_nt: TGTGCCAGCAGCTTGGGGACTAGCGTGAACACCGGGGAGCTGTTTTTT

j_call: TRBJ2-1
d_call: .
clone_size: .
v_call: TRBV7-2
cdr3_aa: CASSLEAANEQFF
cdr3_nt: TGTGCCAGCAGCTTAGAGGCGGCTAATGAGCAGTTCTTC

j_call: TRBJ1-2
d_call: .
clone_size: few
v_call: TRBV5-8
cdr3_aa: CASSARLQSYGYTF
cdr3_nt: TGTGCCAGCAGCGCGCGTCTACAGAGCTATGGCTACACCTTC

j_call: TRBJ1-3
d_call: TRBD1
clone_size: .
v_call: TRBV10-3
cdr3_aa: CAIRRDRDSRFPIYF
cdr3_nt: TGTGCCATCAGACGTGACCGGGACAGCAGGTTCCCCATATATTTT

j_call: TRBJ1-3
d_call: .
clone_size: few
v_call: TRBV6-5
cdr3_aa: CASSYSVGEGNTIYF
cdr3_nt: TGTGCCAGCAGTTACTCCGTTGGGGAAGGAAACACCATATATTTT

j_call: TRBJ2-1
d_call: .
clone_size: few
v_call: TRBV10-2
cdr3_aa: CASSDGNEQFF
cdr3_nt: TGCGCCAGCAGTGATGGGAATGAGCAGTTCTTC

j_call: TRBJ1-5
d_call: TRBD1
clone_size: many
v_call: TRBV9
cdr3_aa: CASSVGSGQENQPQHF
cdr3_nt: TGTGCCAGCAGCGTAGGTTCGGGACAGGAGAATCAGCCCCAGCATTTT

j_call: TRBJ2-3
d_call: .
clone_size: .
v_call: TRBV29-1
cdr3_aa: CSVEGGPGTDTQYF
cdr3_nt: TGCAGCGTTGAAGGCGGGCCAGGGACAGATACGCAGTATTTT

j_call: TRBJ1-4
d_call: TRBD1
clone_size: many
v_call: TRBV20-1
cdr3_aa: CSARGGRGNEKLFF
cdr3_nt: TGCAGTGCTAGAGGAGGCAGGGGGAATGAAAAACTGTTTTTT

j_call: TRBJ1-5
d_call: .
clone_size: .
v_call: TRBV20-1
cdr3_aa: CSAREVGGERQPQHF
cdr3_nt: TGCAGTGCTAGAGAAGTCGGAGGGGAGAGACAGCCCCAGCATTTT

j_call: TRBJ2-7
d_call: .
clone_size: .
v_call: TRBV12-3/TRBV12-4
cdr3_aa: CASSPYRTYEQYF
cdr3_nt: TGTGCCAGCAGTCCCTACCGGACCTACGAGCAGTACTTC

j_call: TRBJ1-2
d_call: TRBD1
clone_size: many
v_call: TRBV20-1
cdr3_aa: CSAGWGGTGARYGYTF
cdr3_nt: TGCAGTGCTGGGTGGGGGGGGACAGGGGCACGCTATGGCTACACCTTC

j_call: TRBJ1-3
d_call: TRBD1
clone_size: .
v_call: TRBV19
cdr3_aa: CASHTGAPGNTIYF
cdr3_nt: TGTGCCAGCCATACAGGGGCTCCTGGAAACACCATATATTTT

j_call: TRBJ1-1
d_call: .
clone_size: .
v_call: TRBV7-6
cdr3_aa: CASSLEQWTTEAFF
cdr3_nt: TGTGCCAGCAGCTTAGAACAGTGGACCACTGAAGCTTTCTTT

j_call: TRBJ2-7
d_call: .
clone_size: few
v_call: TRBV15
cdr3_aa: CATSRDPRPYEQYF
cdr3_nt: TGTGCCACCAGCAGAGATCCGAGGCCCTACGAGCAGTACTTC

j_call: TRBJ2-7
d_call: .
clone_size: .
v_call: TRBV7-9
cdr3_aa: CASSFPDHPRGEQYF
cdr3_nt: TGTGCCAGCAGCTTCCCGGACCACCCCAGAGGGGAGCAGTACTTC

j_call: TRBJ1-6
d_call: .
clone_size: .
v_call: TRBV20-1
cdr3_aa: CSARADPVSHF
cdr3_nt: TGCAGTGCTAGAGCGGACCCTGTCTCCCACTTT

j_call: TRBJ2-1
d_call: TRBD2
clone_size: many
v_call: TRBV24-1
cdr3_aa: CATSDTEAGFNEQFF
cdr3_nt: TGTGCCACCAGTGACACCGAAGCGGGATTCAATGAGCAGTTCTTC

j_call: TRBJ2-5
d_call: .
clone_size: .
v_call: TRBV7-2
cdr3_aa: CASSQQGREVGETQYF
cdr3_nt: TGTGCCAGCAGCCAACAGGGGCGGGAGGTTGGAGAGACCCAGTACTTC

j_call: TRBJ2-7
d_call: .
clone_size: .
v_call: TRBV6-1
cdr3_aa: CASSLTAGPYEQYF
cdr3_nt: TGTGCCAGCAGTCTTACAGCCGGTCCCTACGAGCAGTACTTC

j_call: TRBJ1-2
d_call: TRBD1
clone_size: .
v_call: TRBV27
cdr3_aa: CASRRTGNNYGYTF
cdr3_nt: TGTGCCAGCAGAAGGACAGGGAATAACTATGGCTACACCTTC

j_call: TRBJ2-7
d_call: .
clone_size: few
v_call: TRBV19
cdr3_aa: CASSRGRQSSYEQYF
cdr3_nt: TGTGCCAGTAGTCGGGGGAGACAGAGCTCCTACGAGCAGTACTTC

j_call: TRBJ2-7
d_call: .
clone_size: once
v_call: TRBV7-1
cdr3_aa: CASSSKGYEQYF
cdr3_nt: TGTGCCAGCAGCTCAAAAGGATACGAGCAGTACTTC

j_call: TRBJ1-1
d_call: .
clone_size: .
v_call: TRBV29-1
cdr3_aa: CSVVRQHNTEAFF
cdr3_nt: TGCAGCGTTGTAAGGCAGCATAACACTGAAGCTTTCTTT

j_call: TRBJ2-3
d_call: TRBD2
clone_size: .
v_call: TRBV11-1
cdr3_aa: CASSHLGTSGNTDTQYF
cdr3_nt: TGTGCCAGCAGCCATCTCGGGACTAGCGGCAACACAGATACGCAGTATTTT

j_call: TRBJ1-1
d_call: .
clone_size: .
v_call: TRBV28
cdr3_aa: CASSLRDGREAFF
cdr3_nt: TGTGCCAGCAGTTTAAGAGACGGGCGTGAAGCTTTCTTT

j_call: TRBJ1-2
d_call: TRBD1
clone_size: many
v_call: TRBV10-1
cdr3_aa: CASSHGRDRVRGYTF
cdr3_nt: TGTGCCAGCAGTCACGGACGGGACAGGGTACGTGGCTACACCTTC

j_call: TRBJ2-5
d_call: TRBD1
clone_size: many
v_call: TRBV4-1
cdr3_aa: CASGTGESGETQYF
cdr3_nt: TGCGCCAGTGGGACAGGGGAAAGTGGAGAGACCCAGTACTTC

j_call: TRBJ1-1
d_call: .
clone_size: .
v_call: TRBV30
cdr3_aa: CAWSYRGTEALF
cdr3_nt: TGTGCCTGGAGTTATAGGGGGACTGAAGCTCTCTTT

j_call: TRBJ2-7
d_call: .
clone_size: .
v_call: TRBV24-1
cdr3_aa: CATSDRGRGSYEQYF
cdr3_nt: TGTGCCACCAGTGATCGGGGACGGGGCTCCTACGAGCAGTACTTC

j_call: TRBJ1-6
d_call: .
clone_size: many
v_call: TRBV12-3/TRBV12-4
cdr3_aa: CASTLGRGVGSPLHF
cdr3_nt: TGTGCCAGCACTCTCGGCCGGGGAGTCGGTTCACCCCTCCACTTT

j_call: TRBJ1-3
d_call: .
clone_size: .
v_call: TRBV18
cdr3_aa: CASSPSRGKAGNTIYF
cdr3_nt: TGTGCCAGCTCACCTTCTAGGGGAAAGGCTGGAAACACCATATATTTT

j_call: TRBJ2-5
d_call: .
clone_size: .
v_call: TRBV7-7
cdr3_aa: CASSSGQQETQYF
cdr3_nt: TGTGCCAGCAGCTCCGGACAGCAAGAGACCCAGTACTTC

j_call: TRBJ2-7
d_call: TRBD1
clone_size: many
v_call: TRBV6-2/TRBV6-3
cdr3_aa: CASSYGTGAASSYEQYF
cdr3_nt: TGTGCCAGCAGTTACGGGACAGGGGCCGCGAGCTCCTACGAGCAGTACTTC

j_call: TRBJ2-7
d_call: TRBD2
clone_size: many
v_call: TRBV5-4
cdr3_aa: CASSLPRGRVHEQYF
cdr3_nt: TGTGCCAGCAGCTTGCCCCGCGGGAGGGTGCACGAGCAGTACTTC

j_call: TRBJ1-2
d_call: .
clone_size: .
v_call: TRBV12-3/TRBV12-4
cdr3_aa: CSSSLRQAYGYTF
cdr3_nt: TGTTCCAGCAGCCTAAGACAGGCCTATGGCTACACCTTC

j_call: TRBJ2-3
d_call: .
clone_size: .
v_call: TRBV19
cdr3_aa: CASSIDRCTDTQYF
cdr3_nt: TGTGCCAGTAGTATAGATCGCTGCACAGATACGCAGTATTTT

j_call: TRBJ1-5
d_call: .
clone_size: few
v_call: TRBV19
cdr3_aa: CASRPGVRGNQPQHF
cdr3_nt: TGTGCCAGCCGGCCAGGGGTGCGGGGCAATCAGCCCCAGCATTTT